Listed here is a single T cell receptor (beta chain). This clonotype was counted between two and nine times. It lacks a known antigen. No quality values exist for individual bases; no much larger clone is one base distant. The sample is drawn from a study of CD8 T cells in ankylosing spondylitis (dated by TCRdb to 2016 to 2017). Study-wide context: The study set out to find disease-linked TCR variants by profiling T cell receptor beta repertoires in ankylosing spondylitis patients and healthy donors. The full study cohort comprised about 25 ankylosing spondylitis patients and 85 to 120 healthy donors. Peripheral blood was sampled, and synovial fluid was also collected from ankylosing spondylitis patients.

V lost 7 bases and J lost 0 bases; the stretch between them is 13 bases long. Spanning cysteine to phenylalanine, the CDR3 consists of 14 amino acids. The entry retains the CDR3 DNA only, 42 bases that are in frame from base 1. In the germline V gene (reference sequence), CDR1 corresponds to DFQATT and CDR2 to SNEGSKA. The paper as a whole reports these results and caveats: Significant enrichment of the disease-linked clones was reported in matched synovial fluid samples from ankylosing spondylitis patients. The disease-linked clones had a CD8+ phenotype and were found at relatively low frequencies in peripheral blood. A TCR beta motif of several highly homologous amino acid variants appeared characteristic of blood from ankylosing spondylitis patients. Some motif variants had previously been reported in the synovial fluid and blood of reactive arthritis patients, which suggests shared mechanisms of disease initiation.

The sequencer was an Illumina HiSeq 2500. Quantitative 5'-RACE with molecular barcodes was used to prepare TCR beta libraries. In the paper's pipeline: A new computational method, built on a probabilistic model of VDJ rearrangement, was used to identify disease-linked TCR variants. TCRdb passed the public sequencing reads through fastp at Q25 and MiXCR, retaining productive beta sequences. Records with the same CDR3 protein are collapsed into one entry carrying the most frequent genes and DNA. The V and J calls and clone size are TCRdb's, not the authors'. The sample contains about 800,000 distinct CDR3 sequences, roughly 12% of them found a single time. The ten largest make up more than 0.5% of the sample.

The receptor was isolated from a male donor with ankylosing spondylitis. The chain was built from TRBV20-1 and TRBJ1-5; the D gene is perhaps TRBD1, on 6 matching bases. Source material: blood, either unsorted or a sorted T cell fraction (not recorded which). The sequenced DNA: TGCAGTGTTAAGAGGGGGGGTAGCAATCAGCCCCAGCATTTT. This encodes CSVKRGGSNQPQHF.